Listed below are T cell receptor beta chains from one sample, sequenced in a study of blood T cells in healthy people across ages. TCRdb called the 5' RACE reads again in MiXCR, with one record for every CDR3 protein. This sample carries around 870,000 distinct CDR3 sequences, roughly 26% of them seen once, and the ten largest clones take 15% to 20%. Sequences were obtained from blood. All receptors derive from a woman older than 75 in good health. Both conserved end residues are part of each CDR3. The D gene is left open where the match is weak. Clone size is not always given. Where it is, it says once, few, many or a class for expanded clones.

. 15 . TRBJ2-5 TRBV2 TGTGCCAGTGGCGGGGGCCGTAGACCCCAAGAGACCCAGTACTTC CASGGGRRPQETQYF
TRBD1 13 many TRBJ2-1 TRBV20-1 TGCAGTGCAAGCCGGGACAGGGGGGGTGAGCAGTTCTTC CSASRDRGGEQFF
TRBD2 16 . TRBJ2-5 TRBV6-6 TGTGCCAGCAGTTACCTCCCTAGCGGGAGGGCCGAGGAGCAGTACTTC CASSYLPSGRAEEQYF
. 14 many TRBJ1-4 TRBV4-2 TGTGCCAGCAGCCCGACCACCGGGGGTGAAAAACTGTTTTTT CASSPTTGGEKLFF
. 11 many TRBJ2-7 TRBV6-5 TGTGCCAGCAGAAACAACCACGAGCAGTACTTC CASRNNHEQYF
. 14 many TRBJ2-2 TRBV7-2 TGTGCCAGCAGCTTAAGCGGGAACACCGGGGAGCTGTTTTTT CASSLSGNTGELFF
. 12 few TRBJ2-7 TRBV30 TGTGCCTGGAAGGGGGGTAGGTACGAGCAGTACTTC CAWKGGRYEQYF
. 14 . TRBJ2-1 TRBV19 TGTGCCAGTACGAGGGGGAGCTCCTACAATGAGCAGTTCTTC CASTRGSSYNEQFF
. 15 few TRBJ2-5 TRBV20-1 TGCAGTGCTAGGGACAGCGAAGGGGTGGGAGAGACCCAGTACTTC CSARDSEGVGETQYF
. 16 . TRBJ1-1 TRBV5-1 TGCGCCAGCAGCCCCGAGGGAGGGCCCCAGAACACTGAAGCTTTCTTT CASSPEGGPQNTEAFF
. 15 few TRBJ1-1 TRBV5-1 TGCGCCAGCAGCTTGAGGCACGTCATGAACACTGAAGCTTTCTTT CASSLRHVMNTEAFF
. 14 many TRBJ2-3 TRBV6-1 TGTGCCAGCAGTGAAAGGGGGGGCACAGATACGCAGTATTTT CASSERGGTDTQYF
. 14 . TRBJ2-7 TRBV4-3 TGCGCCAGCAGCCAAGTCTCGTACACCTACGAGCAGTACTTC CASSQVSYTYEQYF
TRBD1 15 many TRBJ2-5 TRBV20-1 TGCAGTGCTAGAGATGGACAGGTACCCCAAGAGACCCAGTACTTC CSARDGQVPQETQYF